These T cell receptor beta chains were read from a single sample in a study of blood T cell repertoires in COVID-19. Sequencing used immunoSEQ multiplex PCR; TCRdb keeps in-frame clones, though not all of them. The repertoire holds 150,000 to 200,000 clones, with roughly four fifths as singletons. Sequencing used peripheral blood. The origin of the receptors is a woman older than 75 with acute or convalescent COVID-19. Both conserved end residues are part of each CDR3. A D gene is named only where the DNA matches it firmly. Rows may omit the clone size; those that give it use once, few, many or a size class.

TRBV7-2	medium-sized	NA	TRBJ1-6	CASSLADSRNSPLHF	TGTGCCAGCAGCTTAGCGGACAGCAGAAATTCACCCCTCCACTTT
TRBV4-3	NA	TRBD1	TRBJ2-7	CASSQRQGSDEQYF	TGCGCCAGCAGCCAGAGACAGGGTTCGGACGAGCAGTACTTC
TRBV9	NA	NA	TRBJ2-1	CASSVEDSLEYNEQFF	TGTGCCAGCAGCGTAGAGGACAGCCTCGAGTACAATGAGCAGTTCTTC
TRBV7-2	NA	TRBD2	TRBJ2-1	CASSWILAGGYNEQFF	TGTGCCAGCAGCTGGATCCTAGCGGGAGGCTACAATGAGCAGTTCTTC
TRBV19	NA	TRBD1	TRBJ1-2	CASSQTGELGYTF	TGTGCCAGTAGTCAGACAGGGGAATTGGGCTACACCTTC
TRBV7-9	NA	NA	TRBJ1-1	CASSLVGAGLAEAFF	TGTGCCAGCAGCTTAGTAGGGGCAGGTTTGGCTGAAGCTTTCTTT
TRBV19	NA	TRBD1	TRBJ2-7	CASSILGDRSYEQYF	TGTGCCAGTAGTATATTGGGGGACAGATCCTACGAGCAGTACTTC
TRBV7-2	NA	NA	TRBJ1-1	CASRQEGVKTEAFF	TGTGCCAGCAGACAAGAGGGGGTAAAGACTGAAGCTTTCTTT
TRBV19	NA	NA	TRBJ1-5	CASSSQPGLSNQPQHF	TGTGCCAGTAGTAGCCAACCGGGTCTTAGCAATCAGCCCCAGCATTTT
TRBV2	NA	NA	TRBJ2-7	CASSTQRGRQRQYF	TGTGCCAGCAGTACACAACGAGGGCGTCAGAGGCAGTACTTC
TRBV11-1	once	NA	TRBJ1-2	CASSFGQSGGYTF	TGTGCCAGCAGCTTTGGACAGTCCGGGGGCTACACCTTC
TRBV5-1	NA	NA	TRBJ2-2	CASSWDGSANTGELFF	TGCGCCAGCAGTTGGGACGGGAGCGCGAACACCGGGGAGCTGTTTTTT
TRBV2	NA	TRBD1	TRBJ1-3	CASRRTGAGNTIYF	TGTGCCAGCAGGAGGACAGGGGCTGGAAACACCATATATTTT
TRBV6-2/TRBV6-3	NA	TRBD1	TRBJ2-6	CASSPGGSGANVLTF	TGTGCCAGCAGTCCAGGGGGTTCCGGGGCCAACGTCCTGACTTTC
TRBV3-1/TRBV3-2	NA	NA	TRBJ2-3	CASSQLRGVTDTQYF	TGTGCCAGCAGCCAGTTGCGGGGAGTAACAGATACGCAGTATTTT
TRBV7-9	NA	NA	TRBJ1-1	CASSLAGHESAEAFF	TGTGCCAGCAGCTTAGCAGGACACGAGTCGGCTGAAGCTTTCTTT
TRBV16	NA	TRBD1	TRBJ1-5	CASSHAPDRGRQPQHF	TGTGCCAGCAGCCACGCCCCAGACAGGGGACGACAGCCCCAGCATTTT
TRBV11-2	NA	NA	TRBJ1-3	CASTQGYSSGNTIYF	TGTGCCAGCACTCAGGGCTACAGCTCTGGAAACACCATATATTTT
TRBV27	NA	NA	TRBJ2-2	CASSLAGTGELFF	TGTGCCAGCAGTTTAGCAGGGACCGGGGAGCTGTTTTTT
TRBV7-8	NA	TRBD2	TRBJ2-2	CASSLGTSGSGELFF	TGTGCCAGCAGCTTAGGGACTAGCGGATCCGGGGAGCTGTTTTTT
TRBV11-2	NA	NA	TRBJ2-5	CASTDIAGRQETQYF	TGTGCCAGCACCGACATCGCAGGTCGCCAAGAGACCCAGTACTTC
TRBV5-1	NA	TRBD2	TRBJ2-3	CASSQGLAGGGDTQYF	TGCGCCAGCAGCCAGGGACTAGCGGGAGGAGGAGATACGCAGTATTTT
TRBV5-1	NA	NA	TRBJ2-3	CASSFSLAGYTQYF	TGCGCCAGCAGCTTCAGCCTAGCTGGTTATACGCAGTATTTT
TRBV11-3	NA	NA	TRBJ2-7	CASSLEFGSEQYF	TGTGCCAGCAGCTTAGAGTTTGGCAGCGAGCAGTACTTC
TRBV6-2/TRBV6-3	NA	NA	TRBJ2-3	CASSSRFGNTDTQYF	TGTGCCAGCAGTTCGCGGTTCGGAAACACAGATACGCAGTATTTT
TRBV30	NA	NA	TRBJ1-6	CAWSVRLQYNSPLHF	TGTGCCTGGAGTGTACGTCTTCAGTATAATTCACCCCTCCACTTT
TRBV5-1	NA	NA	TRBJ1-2	CASSETGGRGGYTF	TGCGCCAGCAGCGAAACGGGAGGGCGGGGTGGCTACACCTTC
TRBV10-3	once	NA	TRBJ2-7	CAISGADRTAGEQYF	TGTGCCATCAGTGGGGCTGACAGGACGGCAGGGGAGCAGTACTTC
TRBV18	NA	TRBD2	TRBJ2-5	CASSPLAGGSETQYF	TGTGCCAGCTCACCGCTAGCGGGAGGGTCGGAGACCCAGTACTTC
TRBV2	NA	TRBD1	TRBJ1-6	CASTPGQSYNSPLHF	TGTGCCAGCACGCCGGGACAGTCCTATAATTCACCCCTCCACTTT
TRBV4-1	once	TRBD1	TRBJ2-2	CASSLRTGANTGELFF	TGCGCCAGCAGCCTCCGCACAGGGGCGAACACCGGGGAGCTGTTTTTT
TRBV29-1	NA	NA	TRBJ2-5	CSVDRREETQYF	TGCAGCGTTGATCGCAGGGAAGAGACCCAGTACTTC
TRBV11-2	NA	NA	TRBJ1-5	CASSLAVGGDQPQHF	TGTGCCAGCAGCTTAGCCGTGGGAGGCGATCAGCCCCAGCATTTT
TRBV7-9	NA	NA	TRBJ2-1	CASSGGFGEQFF	TGTGCCAGCAGCGGAGGTTTCGGTGAGCAGTTCTTC
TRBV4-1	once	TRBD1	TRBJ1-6	CASSQRDSNSYNSPLHF	TGCGCCAGCAGCCAAAGGGACAGCAACTCCTATAATTCACCCCTCCACTTT
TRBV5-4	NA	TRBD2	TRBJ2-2	CASSLSPAGGHTGELFF	TGTGCCAGCAGCTTGAGTCCGGCGGGGGGGCATACCGGGGAGCTGTTTTTT
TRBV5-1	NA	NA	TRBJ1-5	CASSATGDQPQHF	TGCGCCAGCAGCGCAACAGGAGATCAGCCCCAGCATTTT
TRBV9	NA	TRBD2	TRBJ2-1	CASSVGLAANNEQFF	TGTGCCAGCAGCGTCGGACTAGCGGCTAACAATGAGCAGTTCTTC
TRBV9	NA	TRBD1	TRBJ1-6	CASSSRQGPLHF	TGTGCCAGCAGCAGCCGACAGGGACCCCTCCACTTT
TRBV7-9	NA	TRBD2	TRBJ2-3	CASSRTSGLRSSTDTQYF	TGTGCCAGCAGCAGGACTAGCGGTCTTCGATCTAGCACAGATACGCAGTATTTT